This T cell receptor (beta chain) was obtained from a study of blood T cells in healthy people across ages. This clonotype was seen only a few times. Alongside a J-beta primer mix, a sample-barcoded 5' primer served in a second PCR lasting about 7 to 12 cycles. Each sample provided no less than 3 million CDR3-containing paired-end reads. TCRdb analysed the 5' RACE reads with MiXCR anew, one entry per CDR3 protein. The repertoire holds 1.5 million or so distinct CDR3 sequences, roughly 45% seen once, with 7% to 9.5% in the top ten. PBMCs were isolated at a quantity of at least 6.5 million per sample. This sequence was found in a young woman in good health. The specimen was blood.

For the CDR3, the DNA is TGTGCCCCCCAAACCTTCAATCAGCCCCAGCATTTT. Its protein is CAPQTFNQPQHF. V gene TRBV10-3 combines with J gene TRBJ1-5; D not resolved. This CDR3 has 12 amino acids. Germline CDR1 ENHRY, CDR2 SYGVKD. Between the trimmed V and J ends, which lost 11 bases and 3 bases, there was a span of 11 bases.